A selection of T cell receptor beta chains follows, all from one sample in a study of control samples from healthy donors and cancer patients. The assay was immunoSEQ multiplex PCR, and TCRdb's table has in-frame clones only and misses some. In the table there are some 90,000 clones, about 88% of which are singletons. Sequencing used blood. The source of these receptors is a woman aged 60-70 years in good health. CDR3s include the opening cysteine and the closing phenylalanine or tryptophan. A D gene is named only where the DNA matches it firmly.

d_gene: NA
v_gene: TRBV30
j_gene: TRBJ2-1
CDR3nt: TGTGCCTGGAGTGAAGGTCGAGGGGGGAATGAGCAGTTCTTC
CDR3aa: CAWSEGRGGNEQFF

d_gene: NA
v_gene: TRBV6-2/TRBV6-3
j_gene: TRBJ2-1
CDR3nt: TGTGCCAGCAGTTACAACAGCAATGAGCAGTTCTTC
CDR3aa: CASSYNSNEQFF

d_gene: NA
v_gene: TRBV6-5
j_gene: TRBJ1-2
CDR3nt: TGTGCCAGCAGTCCCGGCTGGGCGGAGTATGGCTACACCTTC
CDR3aa: CASSPGWAEYGYTF

d_gene: NA
v_gene: TRBV5-4
j_gene: TRBJ2-1
CDR3nt: TGTGCCAGCAGCTTGAGAGCGGTCTCCTACAATGAGCAGTTCTTC
CDR3aa: CASSLRAVSYNEQFF

d_gene: NA
v_gene: TRBV27
j_gene: TRBJ1-6
CDR3nt: TGTGCCAGCAGTTTAGTATGGGGGGGGACGAATTCACCCCTCCACTTT
CDR3aa: CASSLVWGGTNSPLHF

d_gene: NA
v_gene: TRBV5-1
j_gene: TRBJ2-1
CDR3nt: TGCGCCAGCAGCTGGGACGGAGACTCCTACAATGAGCAGTTCTTC
CDR3aa: CASSWDGDSYNEQFF

d_gene: NA
v_gene: TRBV24-1
j_gene: TRBJ2-5
CDR3nt: TGTGCCACCAGTGACCCCGACAGGGAGACCCAGTACTTC
CDR3aa: CATSDPDRETQYF

d_gene: TRBD2
v_gene: TRBV6-1
j_gene: TRBJ2-1
CDR3nt: TGTGCCAGCAGTGTAGCGGGATACGGCAATGAGCAGTTCTTC
CDR3aa: CASSVAGYGNEQFF

d_gene: NA
v_gene: TRBV25-1
j_gene: TRBJ2-4
CDR3nt: TGTGCCAGCAGTGAATCGAACGACGGCAAAAACATTCAGTACTTC
CDR3aa: CASSESNDGKNIQYF

d_gene: TRBD1
v_gene: TRBV7-2
j_gene: TRBJ1-2
CDR3nt: TGTGCCAGCAGCGGCACAGGGGGCGGCTACACCTTC
CDR3aa: CASSGTGGGYTF

d_gene: NA
v_gene: TRBV3-1/TRBV3-2
j_gene: TRBJ2-2
CDR3nt: TGTGCCAGCAGCCAAGATGACAACACCGGGGAGCTGTTTTTT
CDR3aa: CASSQDDNTGELFF

d_gene: TRBD2
v_gene: TRBV5-1
j_gene: TRBJ2-2
CDR3nt: TGCGCCAGCAGCTTAGGGACTAGTGACGGGGAGCTGTTTTTT
CDR3aa: CASSLGTSDGELFF

d_gene: TRBD1
v_gene: TRBV19
j_gene: TRBJ1-2
CDR3nt: TGTGCCAGTACCGCGACAGGGAAAGCTAACTATGGCTACACCTTC
CDR3aa: CASTATGKANYGYTF

d_gene: TRBD1
v_gene: TRBV6-1
j_gene: TRBJ1-1
CDR3nt: TGTGCCAGCAGTGAAGCGGGCAAGACAGGGGGTTCTGAAGCTTTCTTT
CDR3aa: CASSEAGKTGGSEAFF

d_gene: TRBD2
v_gene: TRBV5-1
j_gene: TRBJ2-7
CDR3nt: TGCGCCAGCAGCTTCACTAGCGGGAGCTCCTACGAGCAGTACTTC
CDR3aa: CASSFTSGSSYEQYF

d_gene: TRBD1
v_gene: TRBV5-4
j_gene: TRBJ2-1
CDR3nt: TGTGCCAGCAGCCCGCAGCTCCGGGACAGAGCCTACAATGAGCAGTTCTTC
CDR3aa: CASSPQLRDRAYNEQFF

d_gene: NA
v_gene: TRBV5-1
j_gene: TRBJ2-2
CDR3nt: TGCGCCAGCCATCCCGGGACACCGAACACCGGGGAGCTGTTTTTT
CDR3aa: CASHPGTPNTGELFF

d_gene: TRBD1
v_gene: TRBV4-1
j_gene: TRBJ2-4
CDR3nt: TGCGCCAGCAGCCAAGGGCGGCAGGGGGCTGCGGCCAAAAACATTCAGTACTTC
CDR3aa: CASSQGRQGAAAKNIQYF

d_gene: TRBD2
v_gene: TRBV28
j_gene: TRBJ2-7
CDR3nt: TGTGCCAGCAGGTCACTAGCGGGGGGGATCTACGAGCAGTACTTC
CDR3aa: CASRSLAGGIYEQYF

d_gene: NA
v_gene: TRBV25-1
j_gene: TRBJ2-2
CDR3nt: TGTGCCAGCAGACAGACCGGGGAGCTGTTTTTT
CDR3aa: CASRQTGELFF

d_gene: NA
v_gene: TRBV5-1
j_gene: TRBJ2-7
CDR3nt: TGCGCCAGCTCCGACGACGGCTCCTACGAGCAGTACTTC
CDR3aa: CASSDDGSYEQYF

d_gene: TRBD1
v_gene: TRBV5-1
j_gene: TRBJ2-2
CDR3nt: TGCGCCAGCAGCCGGGACAGGGTCGGCACCGGGGAGCTGTTTTTT
CDR3aa: CASSRDRVGTGELFF